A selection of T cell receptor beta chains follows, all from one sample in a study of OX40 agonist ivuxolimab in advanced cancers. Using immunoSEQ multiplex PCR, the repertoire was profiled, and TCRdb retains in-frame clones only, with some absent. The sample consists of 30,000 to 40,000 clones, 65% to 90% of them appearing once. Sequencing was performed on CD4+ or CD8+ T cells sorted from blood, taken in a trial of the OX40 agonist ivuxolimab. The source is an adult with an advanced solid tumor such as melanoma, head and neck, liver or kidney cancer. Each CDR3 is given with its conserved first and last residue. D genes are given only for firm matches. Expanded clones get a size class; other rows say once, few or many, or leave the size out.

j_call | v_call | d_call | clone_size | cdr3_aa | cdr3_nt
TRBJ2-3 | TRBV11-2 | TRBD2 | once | CASSLADPTDTQYF | TGTGCCAGCAGCCTAGCGGATCCCACAGATACGCAGTATTTT
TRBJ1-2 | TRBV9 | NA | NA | CASSPTGFDGYTF | TGTGCCAGCAGCCCGACAGGATTTGATGGCTACACCTTC
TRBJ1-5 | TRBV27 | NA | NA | CASSLRGRGQPQHF | TGTGCCAGCAGTTTGAGGGGAAGGGGGCAGCCCCAGCATTTT
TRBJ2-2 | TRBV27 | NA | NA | CASSFNTGELFF | TGTGCCAGCAGTTTTAACACCGGGGAGCTGTTTTTT
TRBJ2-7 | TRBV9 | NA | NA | CASSVGSLGYEQYF | TGTGCCAGCAGCGTAGGTAGCCTGGGCTACGAGCAGTACTTC
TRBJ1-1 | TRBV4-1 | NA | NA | CASSQLSVGNTEAFF | TGCGCCAGCAGCCAGTTGAGCGTAGGGAACACTGAAGCTTTCTTT
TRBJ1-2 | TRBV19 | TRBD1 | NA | CASSPGGADGYTF | TGTGCCAGTAGTCCAGGGGGCGCGGATGGCTACACCTTC
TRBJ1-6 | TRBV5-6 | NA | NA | CASSLGTPYNSPLHF | TGTGCCAGCAGCCTCGGGACACCCTATAATTCACCCCTCCACTTT
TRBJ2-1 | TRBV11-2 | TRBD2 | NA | CASSQLAETYNEQFF | TGTGCCAGCTCTCAACTAGCGGAAACTTACAATGAGCAGTTCTTC
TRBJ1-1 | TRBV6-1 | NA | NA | CASSATGGGTEAFF | TGTGCCAGCAGTGCGACAGGTGGCGGCACTGAAGCTTTCTTT
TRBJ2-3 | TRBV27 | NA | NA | CASSQSGLYMGTDTQYF | TGTGCCAGCAGCCAATCGGGCCTCTATATGGGGACAGATACGCAGTATTTT
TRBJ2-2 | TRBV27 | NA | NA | CASSTLANTGELFF | TGTGCCAGCTCGACCCTAGCTAACACCGGGGAGCTGTTTTTT
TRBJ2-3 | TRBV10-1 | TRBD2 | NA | CASSEQAGVDTQYF | TGCGCCAGCAGTGAACAGGCGGGAGTGGATACGCAGTATTTT
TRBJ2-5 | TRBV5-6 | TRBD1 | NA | CASSLAGQVYPGTQYF | TGTGCCAGCAGCTTGGCGGGACAGGTATACCCAGGGACCCAGTACTTC
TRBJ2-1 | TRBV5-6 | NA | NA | CASSRAPSYNEQFF | TGTGCCAGCAGCCGGGCCCCTAGCTACAATGAGCAGTTCTTC
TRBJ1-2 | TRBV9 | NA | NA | CASSAYGTPDFYGYTF | TGTGCCAGCAGCGCGTACGGGACACCGGATTTCTATGGCTACACCTTC
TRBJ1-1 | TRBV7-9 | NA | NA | CASSLGSTEAFF | TGTGCCAGCAGCTTAGGCAGCACTGAAGCTTTCTTT
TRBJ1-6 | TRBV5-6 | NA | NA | CASSLKGLNSPLHF | TGTGCCAGCAGCTTGAAGGGTCTGAATTCACCCCTCCACTTT
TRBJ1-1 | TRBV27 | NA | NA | CASSLSFNAVNTEAFF | TGTGCCAGCAGTTTATCTTTCAATGCAGTGAACACTGAAGCTTTCTTT
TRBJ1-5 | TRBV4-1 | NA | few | CASSQETPPNQPQHF | TGCGCCAGCAGCCAAGAGACACCCCCGAATCAGCCCCAGCATTTT
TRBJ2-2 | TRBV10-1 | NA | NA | CASSESVIANTGELFF | TGCGCCAGCAGTGAGTCCGTGATCGCGAACACCGGGGAGCTGTTTTTT
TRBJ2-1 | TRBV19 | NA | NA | CASSKVTSYNEQFF | TGTGCCAGTAGTAAGGTGACTTCCTACAATGAGCAGTTCTTC
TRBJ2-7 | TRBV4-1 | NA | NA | CASSQDDYEQYF | TGCGCCAGCAGCCAAGACGACTACGAGCAGTACTTC
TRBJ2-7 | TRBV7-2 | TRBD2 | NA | CASSYQRGQYEQYF | TGTGCCAGCAGCTACCAGCGGGGGCAGTACGAGCAGTACTTC
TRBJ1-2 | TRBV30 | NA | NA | CAWSDGGSKGYTF | TGTGCCTGGAGCGACGGGGGCAGTAAAGGCTACACCTTC
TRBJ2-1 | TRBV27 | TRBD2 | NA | CASSLSRGDYNEQFF | TGTGCCAGCAGTTTATCACGGGGGGACTACAATGAGCAGTTCTTC
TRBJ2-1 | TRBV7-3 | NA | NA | CASSLGRGAYNEQFF | TGTGCCAGCAGCTTAGGACGGGGCGCCTACAATGAGCAGTTCTTC
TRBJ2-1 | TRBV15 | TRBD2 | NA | CATSGDGAGGSYNEQFF | TGTGCCACCAGCGGGGATGGAGCGGGAGGCTCCTACAATGAGCAGTTCTTC
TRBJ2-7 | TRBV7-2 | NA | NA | CASSLAWYEQYF | TGTGCCAGCAGCTTAGCCTGGTACGAGCAGTACTTC
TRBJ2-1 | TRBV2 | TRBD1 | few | CASSEAGGEGSYNEQFF | TGTGCCAGCAGTGAAGCAGGGGGCGAGGGCTCCTACAATGAGCAGTTCTTC
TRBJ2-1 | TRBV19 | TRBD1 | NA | CASSTGVDNEQFF | TGTGCCAGTTCGACAGGGGTGGACAATGAGCAGTTCTTC
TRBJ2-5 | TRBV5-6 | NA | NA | CASSPDASPAQETQYF | TGTGCCAGCAGCCCTGATGCGTCCCCCGCCCAAGAGACCCAGTACTTC
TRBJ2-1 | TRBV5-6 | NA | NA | CASSSLANEQFF | TGTGCCAGCAGCTCCCTGGCCAATGAGCAGTTCTTC
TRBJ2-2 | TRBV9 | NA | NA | CASSVAGVVAGELFF | TGTGCCAGCAGCGTAGCGGGAGTGGTCGCCGGGGAGCTGTTTTTT
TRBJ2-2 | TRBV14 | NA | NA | CASSQEGTTGELFF | TGTGCCAGCAGCCAAGAGGGGACCACCGGGGAGCTGTTTTTT
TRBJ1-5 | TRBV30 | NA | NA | CAWAGTYSNQPQHF | TGTGCCTGGGCCGGGACATATAGCAATCAGCCCCAGCATTTT
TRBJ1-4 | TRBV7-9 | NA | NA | CASSWDKRDEKLFF | TGTGCCAGCAGTTGGGACAAAAGGGATGAAAAACTGTTTTTT
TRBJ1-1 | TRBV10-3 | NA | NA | CAISESKGTEAFF | TGTGCCATCAGTGAAAGTAAGGGGACTGAAGCTTTCTTT
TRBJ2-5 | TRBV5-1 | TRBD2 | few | CASSLAGGYETQYF | TGCGCCAGCAGCTTGGCGGGGGGGTACGAGACCCAGTACTTC
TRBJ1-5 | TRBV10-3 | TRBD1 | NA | CAISESRMGQGSQPQHF | TGTGCCATCAGTGAGTCGCGCATGGGACAGGGTAGTCAGCCCCAGCATTTT
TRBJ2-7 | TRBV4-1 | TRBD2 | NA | CASSQDRGLAGVTYEQYF | TGCGCCAGCAGCCAAGATAGAGGACTAGCGGGAGTAACCTACGAGCAGTACTTC
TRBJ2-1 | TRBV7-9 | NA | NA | CASRHSNEQFF | TGTGCCAGCAGGCATTCCAATGAGCAGTTCTTC
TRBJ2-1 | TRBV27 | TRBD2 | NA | CASSSGTSGTNEQFF | TGTGCCAGCAGTTCCGGGACTAGCGGGACCAATGAGCAGTTCTTC
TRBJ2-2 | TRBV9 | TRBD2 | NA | CASSVVLGRVDTGELFF | TGTGCCAGCAGCGTAGTTTTGGGGAGGGTTGACACCGGGGAGCTGTTTTTT
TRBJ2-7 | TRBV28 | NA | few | CASLSDRESSYEQYF | TGTGCCAGCCTTTCGGACAGAGAGAGCTCCTACGAGCAGTACTTC
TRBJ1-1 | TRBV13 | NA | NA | CASRETLRGRPGEAFF | TGTGCCAGCAGGGAAACTCTGAGGGGCCGCCCGGGTGAAGCTTTCTTT
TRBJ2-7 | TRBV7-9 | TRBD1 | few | CASSLAGQGAQYEQYF | TGTGCCAGCAGCTTAGCGGGACAGGGGGCTCAGTACGAGCAGTACTTC
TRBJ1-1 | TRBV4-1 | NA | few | CASSGTDNTEAFF | TGCGCCAGCAGTGGGACGGATAACACTGAAGCTTTCTTT
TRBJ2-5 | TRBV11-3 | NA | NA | CASSLPGGQGGETQYF | TGTGCCAGCAGCCTCCCCGGGGGGCAGGGAGGAGAGACCCAGTACTTC
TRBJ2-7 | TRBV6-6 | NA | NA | CASSFSRGTSYEQYF | TGTGCCAGCAGTTTCTCGAGGGGGACCTCCTACGAGCAGTACTTC